Presented here are 18 T cell receptor beta chains from one specimen sequenced in a study of cytomegalovirus exposure and HLA in healthy donors. Method: immunoSEQ multiplex PCR; TCRdb's copy keeps in-frame clones and lacks some. The sample lists 250,000 to 300,000 clones; nearly 90% were seen once. Sequenced sample: PBMCs. The receptors come from a young woman in good health and CMV-seronegative.

The J gene is TRBJ2-3, the V gene TRBV20-1; D unresolved. Trimming shortened V by 4 bases and J by 8 bases, and 10 bases separated the two germline ends. CDR1 DFQATT and CDR2 SNEGSKA come from the germline V gene (reference sequence). This CDR3 has 11 residues. The CDR3: CSAMSIGTQYF. Here the CDR3 DNA reads TGCAGTGCTATGTCGATCGGTACGCAGTATTTT.

The chain uses TRBV4-1 and TRBJ2-3; D is undetermined. This CDR3 has 13 residues. CDR1 is MGHRA and CDR2 is YSYEKL in the germline V gene. V was pared by 3 bases and J by 6 bases, with 10 bases between. The CDR3 reads CASSHPRLDTQYF. The CDR3 DNA reads as TGCGCCAGCAGCCACCCCCGGTTGGATACGCAGTATTTT.

V and J are TRBV7-8 and TRBJ2-3, with D maybe TRBD1 (5 bases). Trimming removed 4 bases at V and 3 bases at J, with 11 bases between. CDR1 is SGHVS and CDR2 is FQNEAQ in the germline V gene. This CDR3 has 14 residues. The CDR3 DNA reads TGTGCCAGCAGCTCGGACATGGGAACAGATACGCAGTATTTT. It is translated as CASSSDMGTDTQYF.

This clone has just a few counts. The chain carries TRBV7-9 and TRBJ2-5, with 7 bases matching TRBD2. The V gene end was trimmed by 3 bases and the J gene end by 2 bases; junction bases not matched to a gene: 6. CDR3 size: 15 residues. Germline assignment: CDR1 SEHNR and CDR2 FQNEAQ (reference sequence). Here the CDR3 DNA reads TGTGCCAGCAGCTTGCCAGCGGGAACACAAGAGACCCAGTACTTC. Its translation is CASSLPAGTQETQYF.

This clone was seen once. This chain links TRBV5-6 with TRBJ2-1; 9 bases are a match to TRBD2. The J segment lost 11 bases and the V segment lost 0 bases, leaving 9 bases of the junction unmatched. This CDR3 comprises 15 residues. Germline-derived CDR1 and CDR2 are SGHDT and YYEEEE. This CDR3 reads CASSLGGGAFPQQFF. CDR3 nucleotides: TGTGCCAGCAGCTTGGGCGGGGGGGCCTTCCCGCAGCAGTTCTTC.

The chain carries TRBV7-6 and TRBJ1-5; D is possibly TRBD1 (5 bases). From germline, CDR1 is SGHVS and CDR2 FNYEAQ. CDR3 length: 16 residues. Trimming took off 1 base at V and 4 bases at J, with 14 bases between the two ends. The CDR3 DNA follows: TGTGCCAGCAGCTTAGAAATGGGGGGTGTTAATCAGCCCCAGCATTTT. As protein: CASSLEMGGVNQPQHF.

The chain uses TRBV6-5 and TRBJ1-2, with unresolved D. This CDR3 is built from 13 residues. Looked up from germline, CDR1 is MNHEY and CDR2 is SVGAGI. V gave up 3 bases and J gave up 8 bases, with 13 bases separating them. In nucleotides, the CDR3 is TGTGCCAGCAGTTATAACTGGATGGAGGGCTACACCTTC. Translation: CASSYNWMEGYTF.

This clone was observed a handful of times. CDR3 coding DNA: TGTGCCAGCAGCTCCCGTAGCAATCAGCCCCAGCATTTT. This sequence encodes CASSSRSNQPQHF. The V call is TRBV7-2, the J call TRBJ1-5; D call uncertain. The CDR3 is made up of 13 amino acids. V shed 4 bases and J shed 0 bases, with 4 bases lying between them. The germline gives CDR1 SGHTA, CDR2 FQGNSA. Variable domain in full (rest from reference TRBV7-2 and TRBJ1-5): GAGVSQSPSNKVTEKGKDVELRCDPISGHTALYWYRQSLGQGLEFLIYFQGNSAPDKSGLPSDRFSAERTGGSVSTLTIQRTQQEDSAVYLCASSSRSNQPQHFGDGTRLSIL.

This chain joins TRBV7-9 and TRBJ1-3; D is uncertain. The germline V and J ends were trimmed by 2 bases and 0 bases, with 5 bases remaining between them. This CDR3 comprises 14 residues. Germline assignment: CDR1 SEHNR and CDR2 FQNEAQ (reference sequence). The chain's CDR3 is CASSLPNSGNTIYF. The CDR3 bases are TGTGCCAGCAGCTTACCAAACTCTGGAAACACCATATATTTT. The full variable domain, completed using reference TRBV7-9 and TRBJ1-3, is DTGVSQNPRHKITKRGQNVTFRCDPISEHNRLYWYRQTLGQGPEFLTYFQNEAQLEKSRLLSDRFSAERPKGSFSTLEIQRTEQGDSAMYLCASSLPNSGNTIYFGEGSWLTVV.

The CDR3 sequence: CASSDQYNEQFF. In DNA, the CDR3 is TGTGCCAGCAGTGACCAGTACAATGAGCAGTTCTTC. V usage is TRBV2 and J usage is TRBJ2-1; no reliable D call. Trimming shortened V by 3 bases and J by 4 bases, and 4 bases separated the two germline ends. CDR3 length: 12 residues. Germline V lookup: CDR1 SNHLY, CDR2 FYNNEI. Full variable domain (outside the CDR3, taken from reference TRBV2 and TRBJ2-1): EPEVTQTPSHQVTQMGQEVILRCVPISNHLYFYWYRQILGQKVEFLVSFYNNEISEKSEIFDDQFSVERPDGSNFTLKIRSTKLEDSAMYFCASSDQYNEQFFGPGTRLTVL.

The genes are TRBV7-6 and TRBJ2-2, with D perhaps TRBD1 (6 bases). V was clipped by 5 bases and J by 3 bases, with 16 bases between them. Germline-derived CDR1 and CDR2 are SGHVS and FNYEAQ. The CDR3 totals 16 residues. CDR3 coding DNA: TGTGCCAGCAGCCCCTTGCGGCAGGGGCACACCGGGGAGCTGTTTTTT. Amino acid sequence: CASSPLRQGHTGELFF.

Note on this clone: Different DNA sequences within this sample yield the same CDR3. The V call is TRBV11-2, the J call TRBJ2-2, with TRBD2 as a possible D gene (6 bases). The CDR3 runs to 12 residues. The ends were cut back, 5 bases at V and 7 bases at J, with 8 bases in the middle. CDR1 and CDR2 from the germline V gene are SGHAT and FQNNGV. CDR3 bases: TGTGCCAGCAGCCCCGGGAGCGGGGAGCTGTTTTTT. Protein sequence: CASSPGSGELFF.

This chain links TRBV11-3 with TRBJ2-2; TRBD2 aligns across 10 bases. CDR1 and CDR2 (germline): SGHNT, YENEEA. With 4 bases clipped from V and 5 bases from J, the junction kept 13 bases outside the gene matches. This CDR3 spans 18 amino acids. CDR3 in amino acids: CASSSRGSPLAGTGELFF. The CDR3 DNA reads as TGTGCCAGCAGCTCTAGAGGATCCCCACTAGCGGGGACCGGGGAGCTGTTTTTT.

This clone was observed once. The rearrangement links TRBV10-1 to TRBJ2-3, with TRBD2 matching 14 bases. Germline trimming cut 4 bases from V and 3 bases from J; bases unmatched to any gene: 15. The CDR3 is 20 residues long. The germline CDR1 and CDR2 sequences are WNHNN and SYGVQD (reference sequence). CDR3: CASSGTKRLAGGPETDTQYF. CDR3 DNA sequence: TGCGCCAGCAGTGGGACTAAGAGACTAGCGGGGGGGCCTGAGACAGATACGCAGTATTTT.

This clone showed up just a few times. The chain is built from TRBV28 and TRBJ1-5; a possible D gene is TRBD1 (6 bases). Germline V gives CDR1 MDHEN, CDR2 SYDVKM. Deletions cut 3 bases from V and 9 bases from J, with 12 bases between. This CDR3 contains 13 residues. CDR3 region: CASSFAQGGPQHF. CDR3 nucleotide sequence: TGTGCCAGCAGTTTTGCTCAAGGGGGGCCCCAGCATTTT. The full variable domain, its missing parts supplied by reference TRBV28 and TRBJ1-5, is DVKVTQSSRYLVKRTGEKVFLECVQDMDHENMFWYRQDPGLGLRLIYFSYDVKMKEKGDIPEGYSVSREKKERFSLILESASTNQTSMYLCASSFAQGGPQHFGDGTRLSIL.

V gene TRBV5-4 combines with J gene TRBJ1-6, with D perhaps matching TRBD1 (5 bases). Germline V lookup: CDR1 SGHNT, CDR2 YYREEE (reference sequence). This CDR3 has 18 amino acids. V dropped 1 base and J dropped 10 bases, with 24 bases sitting between them. CDR3 nucleotide sequence: TGTGCCAGCAGCTTGTGGGGCGGGGCCACCCCGGCCAAATCACCCCTCCACTTT. Its protein product is CASSLWGGATPAKSPLHF.

V is TRBV5-1 and J is TRBJ1-5; TRBD1 agrees at 8 bases. Per germline, CDR1 SGHRS and CDR2 YFSETQ. The length of the CDR3 is 16 residues. V gave up 2 bases and J gave up 4 bases; unmatched junction bases: 8. DNA of the CDR3: TGCGCCAGCAGCTTATTGCCAGGGGGCCAGAATCAGCCCCAGCATTTT. Its protein is CASSLLPGGQNQPQHF.

This chain joins TRBV28 and TRBJ2-2, with D possibly matching TRBD1 (6 bases). The CDR3 length is 15 residues. The germline V and J ends were trimmed by 2 bases and 5 bases, with 12 bases remaining between them. CDR1 and CDR2 from the germline V gene are MDHEN and SYDVKM. Here the CDR3 DNA reads TGTGCCAGCAGTTTAACCGTCACAGGGACCGGGGAGCTGTTTTTT. Protein product: CASSLTVTGTGELFF.